Each of the 26 T cell receptor beta chains below was sequenced from the same sample in a study of blood T cell repertoires in COVID-19 (TCRdb year 2020). Library creation used the immunoSEQ multiplex PCR assay. Not all clones reach the TCRdb copy of this immuneACCESS table, which keeps in-frame sequences only. Checked studies attribute under half of the gap to unresolved V genes and leave the rest unexplained. A total of under 150,000 clones appear in this sample, about 88% of them only once. About 2.5% of the sample goes to the ten largest clones. Material: PBMCs or T cells enriched from blood (not recorded which). Receptors were obtained from a woman between 45 and 60 years old who had recovered from COVID-19.

The V and J genes are TRBV11-3 and TRBJ2-2; weak D call: TRBD2 (5 bases). The CDR3 spans 19 residues. V was shortened by 1 base and J by 5 bases, with 23 bases between the two germline ends. The germline V gene has CDR1 SGHNT and CDR2 YENEEA. CDR3 nucleotides: TGTGCCAGCAGCTTAGTGGGCGGGCGGGCTCCGCGCGGGACCGGGGAGCTGTTTTTT. This codes for CASSLVGGRAPRGTGELFF.

CDR3 loop: CASSYSGTGARETQYF. Written as DNA, the CDR3 is TGTGCCAGCAGTTACTCAGGGACAGGGGCCCGGGAGACCCAGTACTTC. The chain has TRBV6-5 and TRBJ2-5; TRBD1 matches 10 bases. Germline V gene sequence: CDR1 MNHEY, CDR2 SVGAGI. The CDR3 totals 16 residues. Trimming at V came to 0 bases and at J to 5 bases, leaving 6 bases not matched to a gene.

The genes are TRBV12-5 and TRBJ2-1, with unresolved D. V lost 2 bases, J lost 8 bases, and 7 bases lay in between. The CDR3 is 12 residues long. Germline values: CDR1 LGHNT, CDR2 FRNRAP. CDR3 protein: CASGLSSHEQFF. The CDR3 coding sequence is TGTGCTAGTGGTTTGTCGAGCCATGAGCAGTTCTTC.

The CDR3 reads CASSPGTLAANEKLFF. In nucleotides, the CDR3 is TGTGCCAGCAGCCCCGGGACATTGGCTGCTAATGAAAAACTGTTTTTT. This chain joins TRBV11-3 and TRBJ1-4; possibly TRBD1 for D (6 bases). There are 16 residues in the CDR3. In germline, CDR1 is SGHNT, CDR2 YENEEA. Trimming removed 5 bases at V and 3 bases at J, with 16 bases between.

V and J are TRBV18 and TRBJ1-5; perhaps TRBD1 as D (6 bases). V lost 3 bases and J lost 2, with 11 bases in between. Per the germline V gene, CDR1 is KGHSH and CDR2 is LQKENI. CDR3 length equals 15 residues. DNA of the CDR3: TGTGCCAGCTCACCTCAGGGGAATGGCAATCAGCCCCAGCATTTT. It encodes CASSPQGNGNQPQHF. Variable domain in full (rest from reference TRBV18 and TRBJ1-5): NAGVMQNPRHLVRRRGQEARLRCSPMKGHSHVYWYRQLPEEGLKFMVYLQKENIIDESGMPKERFSAEFPKEGPSILRIQQVVRGDSAAYFCASSPQGNGNQPQHFGDGTRLSIL.

The V gene is TRBV7-2, the J gene TRBJ1-5; 7 bases are shared with TRBD1. The V gene end was trimmed by 4 bases and the J gene end by 4 bases; junction bases not matched to a gene: 1. This CDR3 region has 13 residues. The V gene's germline CDR1 is SGHTA and CDR2 FQGNSA. In DNA, the CDR3 is TGTGCCAGCAGCTGGGACAGAAATCAGCCCCAGCATTTT. Protein: CASSWDRNQPQHF. Full variable domain (rest looked up from reference TRBV7-2 and TRBJ1-5): GAGVSQSPSNKVTEKGKDVELRCDPISGHTALYWYRQSLGQGLEFLIYFQGNSAPDKSGLPSDRFSAERTGGSVSTLTIQRTQQEDSAVYLCASSWDRNQPQHFGDGTRLSIL.

This clone showed up just a few times. The chain uses TRBV10-3 and TRBJ2-7; 12 bases map to TRBD1. CDR1 ENHRY and CDR2 SYGVKD come from the germline V gene. V lost 2 bases to trimming and J lost 5 bases; unmatched junction nucleotides: 13. The CDR3 loop spans 18 amino acids. This CDR3 is CAISELARDRGRRHEQYF. CDR3 in DNA: TGTGCCATCAGTGAGCTAGCGAGGGACAGGGGGCGAAGACACGAGCAGTACTTC.

The chain has TRBV20-1 and TRBJ1-1, with D uncertain. The CDR3 runs to 12 residues. Per the germline V gene, CDR1 is DFQATT and CDR2 is SNEGSKA (reference sequence). The ends were cut back, 3 bases at V and 5 bases at J, with 10 bases in the middle. The CDR3 region is CSASPEGTEAFF. In nucleotides, the CDR3 is TGCAGTGCTAGTCCGGAGGGTACTGAAGCTTTCTTT.

The chain carries TRBV11-2 and TRBJ1-5; 7 nucleotides line up with TRBD1. CDR1 is SGHAT, CDR2 FQNNGV, per germline. This CDR3 region has 13 residues. The ends lost 6 bases at V and 1 base at J; junction bases unmatched: 0. This chain's CDR3 is CASRGQSNQPQHF. CDR3 bases: TGTGCCAGCAGGGGACAGAGCAATCAGCCCCAGCATTTT.

The CDR3 here is CASSLLADNEKLFF. DNA for the CDR3: TGCGCCAGCAGCCTCCTAGCAGATAATGAAAAACTGTTTTTT. The chain couples TRBV5-1 to TRBJ1-4; D is undetermined. The CDR3 runs to 14 residues. Between the trimmed V and J ends, which lost 4 bases and 4 bases, there was a span of 11 bases. The germline CDR1 and CDR2 sequences are SGHRS and YFSETQ. The entire variable domain, with the rest obtained from reference TRBV5-1 and TRBJ1-4, is as follows: KAGVTQTPRYLIKTRGQQVTLSCSPISGHRSVSWYQQTPGQGLQFLFEYFSETQRNKGNFPGRFSGRQFSNSRSEMNVSTLELGDSALYLCASSLLADNEKLFFGSGTQLSVL.

The chain has TRBV7-9 and TRBJ2-3, with D unclear. V was clipped by 5 bases and J by 5 bases, with 20 bases between them. Germline V CDR1 and CDR2: SEHNR, FQNEAQ (reference sequence). The CDR3 loop spans 16 amino acids. DNA for the CDR3: TGTGCCAGCAGCGCCGCGGATCTGCTCGGAGTAGATACGCAGTATTTT. Translating it yields CASSAADLLGVDTQYF.

This chain links TRBV6-2 or TRBV6-3 with TRBJ2-3; 12 nucleotides match TRBD2. Germline CDR1 MNHEY, CDR2 SVGEGT. The CDR3 totals 18 residues. V lost 5 bases and J lost 2; bases outside the gene matches: 11. The CDR3 sequence is CASSRPPGLAGFTDTQYF. CDR3 nucleotide sequence: TGTGCCAGCAGTAGGCCCCCTGGACTAGCGGGGTTCACAGATACGCAGTATTTT.

The genes are TRBV19 and TRBJ1-5; tentatively, D is TRBD1 (5 bases). Germline V gene sequence: CDR1 LNHDA, CDR2 SQIVND (reference sequence). The CDR3 consists of 12 residues. Trimming left V 7 bases short and J 11 bases short, with 15 bases between. The CDR3 protein is CASTTGPGAQHF. CDR3 DNA sequence: TGTGCCAGTACCACCGGGCCGGGGGCCCAGCATTTT.

The chain is built from TRBV7-9 and TRBJ2-7; D might be TRBD2 (6 bases). V gave up 1 base and J gave up 6 bases, with 13 bases separating them. The CDR3 loop spans 14 amino acids. Germline CDR1 and CDR2: SEHNR and FQNEAQ (reference sequence). The CDR3 sequence is CASSLGGGFLEQYF. CDR3 coding DNA: TGTGCCAGCAGCTTAGGTGGGGGGTTCCTCGAGCAGTACTTC.

V is TRBV7-2 and J is TRBJ2-1; tentatively, D is TRBD2 (6 bases). Germline values: CDR1 SGHTA, CDR2 FQGNSA. V was clipped by 5 bases and J by 4 bases, with 21 bases between them. The CDR3 loop spans 17 amino acids. Written as DNA, the CDR3 is TGTGCCAGCAGCCCCCGGCTTCCGGGGGATCATTACAATGAGCAGTTCTTC. The encoded protein is CASSPRLPGDHYNEQFF.

The rearrangement links TRBV6-5 to TRBJ1-6, with a weak D call TRBD1 (6 bases). CDR1 is MNHEY and CDR2 is SVGAGI in the germline V gene. This CDR3 spans 16 amino acids. V gave up 0 bases and J gave up 8 bases, with 14 bases separating them. The CDR3, as DNA: TGTGCCAGCAGTTACTCTTTGGACAGCCTTGATTCACCCCTCCACTTT. It encodes CASSYSLDSLDSPLHF.

The chain employs TRBV20-1 and TRBJ2-1; a weak D match, TRBD2 (7 bases). The CDR3 runs to 14 residues. Trimming shortened V by 3 bases and J by 5 bases, and 14 bases separated the two germline ends. Germline V CDR1 and CDR2: DFQATT, SNEGSKA (reference sequence). The CDR3 region has the DNA TGCAGTGCTAGTAGGGGGGGCGGAAACAATGAGCAGTTCTTC. Protein: CSASRGGGNNEQFF.

The gene calls are TRBV6-2 or TRBV6-3 and TRBJ1-6, with a possible D match to TRBD1 (5 bases). Germline V CDR1 and CDR2: MNHEY, SVGEGT. There are 16 residues in the CDR3. Deletions cut 0 bases from V and 9 bases from J, with 15 bases between. The CDR3 sequence: CASSYSEGGAFSPLHF. The CDR3 nucleotides read TGTGCCAGCAGTTACTCTGAGGGAGGGGCTTTTTCACCCCTCCACTTT.

The chain is built from TRBV10-1 and TRBJ2-5; TRBD2 might be the D (6 bases). V lost 3 bases and J 2 bases, leaving 10 bases between the germline ends. The CDR3 extends over 14 amino acids. The V gene's germline CDR1 is WNHNN and CDR2 SYGVQD (reference sequence). For the CDR3, the DNA is TGCGCCAGCAGTGAAAGGGACTCTCAAGAGACCCAGTACTTC. Protein: CASSERDSQETQYF.

The chain employs TRBV27 and TRBJ2-7, with 8 positions matching TRBD2. Losses at the gene ends were 0 bases for V and 3 bases for J; bases not matched to a gene: 4. The CDR3 consists of 15 residues. Germline V CDR1 and CDR2: MNHEY, SMNVEV (reference sequence). In nucleotides, the CDR3 is TGTGCCAGCAGTTTATCGGCGGGGGGCTTCTACGAGCAGTACTTC. It encodes CASSLSAGGFYEQYF.

The chain recombines TRBV10-2 with TRBJ2-7; 7 bases map to TRBD1. V lost 8 bases, J lost 1 base, and 11 bases stayed unmatched. Germline V CDR1 and CDR2: WSHSY, SAAADI. This CDR3 is 15 amino acids long. CDR3 nucleotides: TGCGCCAGCGGCCTGTCGGGACAGCAATCCTACGAGCAGTACTTC. Protein product: CASGLSGQQSYEQYF.

The genes are TRBV18 and TRBJ2-5; no reliable D call. The CDR3 runs 16 residues. CDR1 is KGHSH, CDR2 LQKENI, per germline. Trimming removed 2 bases from V and 2 bases from J, with 15 bases in between. The CDR3: CASSPTGSLVQETQYF. As DNA, the CDR3 is TGTGCCAGCTCACCAACTGGTAGTTTGGTACAAGAGACCCAGTACTTC.

The rearrangement links TRBV7-2 to TRBJ2-5; a possible D gene is TRBD1 (8 bases). Germline CDR1 and CDR2: SGHTA and FQGNSA. This CDR3 has 15 amino acids. V dropped 6 bases and J dropped 5 bases, with 19 bases sitting between them. The CDR3 sequence is CASSSGQGGRETQYF. CDR3 bases: TGTGCCAGCAGTTCCGGACAGGGAGGGCGGGAGACCCAGTACTTC.

CDR3 in DNA: TGTGCCAGCAGTCCTTCCCGGGACAGGGCTGGCTACACCTTC. Amino acids: CASSPSRDRAGYTF. The gene calls are TRBV6-5 and TRBJ1-2, with 9 bases aligning to TRBD1. Germline V gives CDR1 MNHEY, CDR2 SVGAGI. The CDR3 totals 14 residues. V was pared by 5 bases and J by 7 bases, with 8 bases of the junction left unmatched.

The chain has TRBV5-1 and TRBJ2-1; perhaps TRBD2 as D (7 bases). CDR3 length: 15 amino acids. Germline CDR1 SGHRS, CDR2 YFSETQ. Trimming left V 4 bases short and J 4 bases short, with 15 bases between. Written as DNA, the CDR3 is TGCGCCAGCAGCCGACCGGGGGGCGGGTACAATGAGCAGTTCTTC. Translation gives CASSRPGGGYNEQFF.

The chain couples TRBV24-1 to TRBJ2-2, with unresolved D. The CDR3 loop spans 14 amino acids. Trimming removed 2 bases from V and 5 bases from J, with 8 bases in between. From germline, CDR1 is KGHDR and CDR2 SFDVKD. CDR3 DNA: TGTGCCACCAGTGATTCCTGGCAGACCGGGGAGCTGTTTTTT. This translates into CATSDSWQTGELFF.